This T cell receptor (beta chain) was sequenced in a study of response to subunit inactivated influenza vaccine. The CDR3 is 15 residues long. Germline V gene data show CDR1 as SGHNT and CDR2 as YENEEA. V lost 1 base and J 0 bases, leaving 7 bases between the germline ends. This clonotype was detected a few times. MiXCR, applied by TCRdb to the RT-PCR reads, yields one record per CDR3 protein. The table has almost 600,000 distinct CDR3 sequences, around 13% seen once. Sequenced here: PBMCs from blood, sampled roughly 12 days after vaccination. The sequence derives from a man aged 45-60 years who received an inactivated influenza vaccine. V and J are TRBV11-3 and TRBJ2-1; unclear D gene. CDR3 bases: TGTGCCAGCAGCTTAGTGTACTCCTCCTACAATGAGCAGTTCTTC. Its translation is CASSLVYSSYNEQFF.